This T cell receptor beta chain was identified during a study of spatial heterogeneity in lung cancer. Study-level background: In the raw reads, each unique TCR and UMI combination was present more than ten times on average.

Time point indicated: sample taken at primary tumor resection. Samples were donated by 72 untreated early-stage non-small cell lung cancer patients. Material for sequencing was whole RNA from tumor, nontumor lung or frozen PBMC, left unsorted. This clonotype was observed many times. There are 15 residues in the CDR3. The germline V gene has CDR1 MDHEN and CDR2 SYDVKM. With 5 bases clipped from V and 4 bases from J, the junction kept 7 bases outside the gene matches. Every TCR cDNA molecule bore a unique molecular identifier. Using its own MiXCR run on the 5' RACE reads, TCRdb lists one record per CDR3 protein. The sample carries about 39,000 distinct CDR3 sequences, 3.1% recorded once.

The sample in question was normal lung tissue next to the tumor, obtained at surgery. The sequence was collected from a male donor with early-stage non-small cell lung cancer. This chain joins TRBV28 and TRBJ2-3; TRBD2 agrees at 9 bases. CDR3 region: CASSPAGGAADTQYF. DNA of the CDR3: TGTGCCAGCAGTCCAGCGGGGGGCGCCGCAGATACGCAGTATTTT.